A single sample is the source of the 9 T cell receptor beta chains below, sequenced in a study of T cells expressing NK-cell markers. TCRdb reprocessed the 5' RACE reads; each CDR3 protein has one entry and no DNA is given. This sample contains roughly 390,000 distinct CDR3 sequences. Material for sequencing was blood T cells: a sorted CD56 or NKG2C T cell subset, CD4+ or CD8+ T cells, or bulk PBMC T cells (not recorded which). These receptors were obtained from a woman aged 50 to 60 in good health.

This rearrangement joins TRBV24-1 to TRBJ1-1. Germline lookup yields CDR1 KGHDR and CDR2 SFDVKD. This CDR3 comprises 13 residues. CDR3 region: CATSGSGHTEAFF.

The genes are TRBV29-1 and TRBJ2-3; TCRdb's D call, TRBD1, is unchecked because there is no DNA. The germline CDR1 and CDR2 sequences are SQVTM and ANQGSEA. The length of the CDR3 is 13 residues. CDR3: CSVYQGAADTQYF.

The V call is TRBV27, the J call TRBJ2-7. CDR1 MNHEY and CDR2 SMNVEV come from the germline V gene (reference sequence). The CDR3 consists of 13 residues. CDR3 sequence: CASSSNRWDEQYF.

The chain uses TRBV20-1 and TRBJ2-4; checking the TCRdb D call of TRBD2 is not possible without DNA. Germline V gives CDR1 DFQATT, CDR2 SNEGSKA (reference sequence). The CDR3 runs 16 residues. The CDR3 sequence is CSARMSGGPAKNIQYF.

The rearrangement joins TRBV4-1 to TRBJ2-3; there is no DNA to check the TCRdb D call of TRBD2. Germline CDR1 reads MGHRA; CDR2 reads YSYEKL. The length of the CDR3 is 16 residues. CDR3: CASSQDFGIAADTQYF.

V and J are TRBV30 and TRBJ1-2; as DNA is missing, the TRBD1 call by TCRdb cannot be tested. This CDR3 has 13 amino acids. In germline, CDR1 is GTSNPN, CDR2 SVGIG (reference sequence). CDR3: CAWSVRRGYGYTF.

The J gene is TRBJ2-1, the V gene TRBV5-6. CDR3 length: 17 amino acids. The germline gives CDR1 SGHDT, CDR2 YYEEEE. This CDR3 reads CASSALYSGSSYNEQFF.

The chain links TRBV27 to TRBJ2-7; TCRdb picks TRBD2, but there is no DNA to check that call. The CDR3 contains 16 residues. In germline, CDR1 is MNHEY, CDR2 SMNVEV (reference sequence). CDR3 sequence reads: CASSRTSGRPGYEQYF.

The chain joins TRBV29-1 to TRBJ2-3; there is no DNA to check the TCRdb D call of TRBD1. This CDR3 spans 16 amino acids. CDR1 is SQVTM, CDR2 ANQGSEA, per germline. The CDR3 sequence: CSGGKRRTGSTDTQYF.